This T cell receptor beta chain was obtained from a study of CD4+ T cells in melanoma. Study-wide points: Reportedly, melanoma neoantigen-specific CD4+ T cells showed varied differentiation states.

To note about this clone: As yet, its antigen is unknown.

V was cut by 2 bases and J by 5 bases, with 16 bases left in between. CDR3 length equals 15 residues. Germline V gene data show CDR1 as SGHDT and CDR2 as YYEEEE. Sequenced by immunoSEQ multiplex PCR; TCRdb stores in-frame clones only, minus some. This sample yields 110,000 to 150,000 clones, of which approximately 91% are seen a single time; approximately 1.5% belongs to the top ten. The receptor comes from a human donor with melanoma. The chain is built from TRBV5-6 and TRBJ2-5; D perhaps matches TRBD1 (5 bases). The CDR3 reads CASSFGSGMRETQYF. CDR3 nucleotide sequence: TGTGCCAGCAGCTTCGGGTCAGGGATGAGGGAGACCCAGTACTTC. Variable domain in full (rest from reference TRBV5-6 and TRBJ2-5): DAGVTQSPTHLIKTRGQQVTLRCSPKSGHDTVSWYQQALGQGPQFIFQYYEEEERQRGNFPDRFSGHQFPNYSSELNVNALLLGDSALYLCASSFGSGMRETQYFGPGTRLLVL.